This paragraph covers one T cell receptor beta chain sequence. Its specificity is not known. At one end, the junction sequence differs from germline, possibly due to a read error. The sample originates from a study of lymphopenia after photon versus proton radiotherapy. The study's findings and limits: Under photons, naive T cells and diversity fell while effector/memory populations rose. A bigger post-nadir fall in TCR diversity correlated inversely with survival time in deceased patients.

Assay used: immunoSEQ multiplex PCR; TCRdb lists only in-frame clones, some missing. Of about 34,000 clones in the sample, 84% were seen once. The CDR3 length is 16 residues. Germline CDR1 and CDR2: MDHEN and SYDVKM. The chain combines TRBV28 with TRBJ1-5; possibly TRBD1 for D (6 bases). The origin of this receptor is a woman between 65 and 79 years old with pancreatic cancer. The specimen was peripheral blood, collected from a patient treated with proton-based radiotherapy. CDR3 region: CASSLYQGSVNQLQHF. CDR3 nucleotide sequence: TGTGCCAGCAGTTTATATCAGGGGAGCGTCAATCAGCTCCAGCATTTT. The full variable domain, completed using reference TRBV28 and TRBJ1-5, is DVKVTQSSRYLVKRTGEKVFLECVQDMDHENMFWYRQDPGLGLRLIYFSYDVKMKEKGDIPEGYSVSREKKERFSLILESASTNQTSMYLCASSLYQGSVNQLQHFGDGTRLSIL.